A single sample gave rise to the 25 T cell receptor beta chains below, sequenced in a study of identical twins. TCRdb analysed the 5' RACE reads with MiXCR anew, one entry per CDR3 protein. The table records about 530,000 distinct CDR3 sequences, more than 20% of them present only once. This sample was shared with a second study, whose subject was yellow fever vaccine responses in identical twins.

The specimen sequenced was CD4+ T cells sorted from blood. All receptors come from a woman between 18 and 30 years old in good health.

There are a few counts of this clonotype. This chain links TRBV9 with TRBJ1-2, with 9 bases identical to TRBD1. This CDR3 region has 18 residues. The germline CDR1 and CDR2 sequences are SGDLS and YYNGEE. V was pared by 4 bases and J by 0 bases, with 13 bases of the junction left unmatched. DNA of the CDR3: TGTGCCAGCAGCCTAATGGGGGACAGGGCCAATACTAACTATGGCTACACCTTC. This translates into CASSLMGDRANTNYGYTF.

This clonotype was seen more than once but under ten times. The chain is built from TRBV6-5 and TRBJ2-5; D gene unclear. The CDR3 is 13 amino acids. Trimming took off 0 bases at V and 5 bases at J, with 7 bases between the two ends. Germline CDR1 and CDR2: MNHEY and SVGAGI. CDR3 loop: CASSYSKGETQYF. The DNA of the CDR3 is TGTGCCAGCAGTTACTCAAAAGGGGAGACCCAGTACTTC.

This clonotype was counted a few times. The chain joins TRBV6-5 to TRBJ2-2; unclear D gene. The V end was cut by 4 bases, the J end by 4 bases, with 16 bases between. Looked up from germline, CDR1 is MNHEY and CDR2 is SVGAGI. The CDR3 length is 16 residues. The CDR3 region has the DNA TGTGCCAGCAGTTTCCGGGTCCCTCCGGTCACCGGGGAGCTGTTTTTT. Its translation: CASSFRVPPVTGELFF.

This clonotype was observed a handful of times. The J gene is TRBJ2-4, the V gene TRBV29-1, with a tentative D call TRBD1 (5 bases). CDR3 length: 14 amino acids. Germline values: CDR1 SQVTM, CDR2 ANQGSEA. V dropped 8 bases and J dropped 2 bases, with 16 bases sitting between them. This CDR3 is CSILQQETKNIQYF. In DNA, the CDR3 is TGCAGCATTCTCCAACAGGAGACCAAAAACATTCAGTACTTC.

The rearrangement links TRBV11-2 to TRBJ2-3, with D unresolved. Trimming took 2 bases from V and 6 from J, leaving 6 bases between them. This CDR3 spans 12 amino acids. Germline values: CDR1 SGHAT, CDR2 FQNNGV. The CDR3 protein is CASSLSSDTQYF. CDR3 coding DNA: TGTGCCAGCAGCTTATCGTCTGATACGCAGTATTTT.

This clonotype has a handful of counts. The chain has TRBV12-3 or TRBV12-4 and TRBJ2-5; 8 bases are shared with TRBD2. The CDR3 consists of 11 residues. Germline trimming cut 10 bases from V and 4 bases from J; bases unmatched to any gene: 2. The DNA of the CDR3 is TGTGCCACGGCGGGGGGAGAGACCCAGTACTTC. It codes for CATAGGETQYF.

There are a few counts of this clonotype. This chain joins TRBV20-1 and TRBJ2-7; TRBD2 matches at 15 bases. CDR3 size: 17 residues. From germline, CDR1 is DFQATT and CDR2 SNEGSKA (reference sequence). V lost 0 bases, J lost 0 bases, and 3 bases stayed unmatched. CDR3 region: CSAREGTSGRPSYEQYF. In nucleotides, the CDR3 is TGCAGTGCTAGAGAAGGGACTAGCGGGAGGCCCTCCTACGAGCAGTACTTC.

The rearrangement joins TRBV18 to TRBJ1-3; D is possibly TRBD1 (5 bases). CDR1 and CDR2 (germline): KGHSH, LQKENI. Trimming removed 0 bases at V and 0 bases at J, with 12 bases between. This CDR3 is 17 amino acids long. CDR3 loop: CASSPPFAGPSGNTIYF. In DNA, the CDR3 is TGTGCCAGCTCACCACCGTTTGCGGGGCCCTCTGGAAACACCATATATTTT.

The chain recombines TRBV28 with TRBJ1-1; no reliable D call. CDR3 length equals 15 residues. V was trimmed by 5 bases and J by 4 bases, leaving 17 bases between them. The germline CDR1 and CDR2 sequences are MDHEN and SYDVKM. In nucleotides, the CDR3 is TGTGCCAGCAGTCCCAGTGGACCGCTGAGCACTGAAGCTTTCTTT. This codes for CASSPSGPLSTEAFF.

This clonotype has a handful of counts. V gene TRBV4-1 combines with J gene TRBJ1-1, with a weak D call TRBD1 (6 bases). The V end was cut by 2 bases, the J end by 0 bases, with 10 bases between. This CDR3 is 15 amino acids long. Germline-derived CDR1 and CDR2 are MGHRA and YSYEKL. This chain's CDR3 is CASSQLTGMNTEAFF. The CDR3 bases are TGCGCCAGCAGCCAATTAACAGGGATGAACACTGAAGCTTTCTTT.

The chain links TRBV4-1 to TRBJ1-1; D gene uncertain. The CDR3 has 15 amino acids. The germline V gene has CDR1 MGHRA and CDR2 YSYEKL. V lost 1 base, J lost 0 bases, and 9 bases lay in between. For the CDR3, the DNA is TGCGCCAGCAGCCAAGTTCCTATGGTGAACACTGAAGCTTTCTTT. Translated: CASSQVPMVNTEAFF.

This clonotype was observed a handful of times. The chain's CDR3 is CASRAGGTRFPYEQYF. The CDR3 DNA follows: TGTGCCAGCAGGGCGGGAGGCACCCGTTTTCCTTACGAGCAGTACTTC. The chain couples TRBV12-3 or TRBV12-4 to TRBJ2-7, with 8 bases aligning to TRBD2. Unmatched junction bases numbered 14, after V lost 6 bases and J lost 4 bases. The CDR3 is 16 amino acids.

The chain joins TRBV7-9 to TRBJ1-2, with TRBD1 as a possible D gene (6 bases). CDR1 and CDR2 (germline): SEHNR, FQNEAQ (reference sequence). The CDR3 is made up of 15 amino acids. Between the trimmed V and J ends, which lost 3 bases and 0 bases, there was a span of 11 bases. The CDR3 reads CASSLSDRANYGYTF. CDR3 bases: TGTGCCAGCAGCTTGTCGGACAGAGCTAACTATGGCTACACCTTC.

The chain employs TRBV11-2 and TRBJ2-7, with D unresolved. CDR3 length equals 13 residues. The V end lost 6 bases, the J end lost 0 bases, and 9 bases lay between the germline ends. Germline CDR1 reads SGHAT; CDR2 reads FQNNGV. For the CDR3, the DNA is TGTGCCAGCAGGGCTAGGAACTCCTACGAGCAGTACTTC. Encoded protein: CASRARNSYEQYF.

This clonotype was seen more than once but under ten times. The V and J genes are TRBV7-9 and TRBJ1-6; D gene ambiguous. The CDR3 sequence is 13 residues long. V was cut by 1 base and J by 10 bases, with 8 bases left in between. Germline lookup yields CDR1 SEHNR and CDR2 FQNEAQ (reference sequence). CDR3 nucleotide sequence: TGTGCCAGCAGCTTAGGTTCGGGGTCACCCCTCCACTTT. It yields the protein CASSLGSGSPLHF.

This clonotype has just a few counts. Here the CDR3 DNA reads TGTGCCAGCAGCTCGCGGGGCGGGAACTACGAGCAGTACTTC. This codes for CASSSRGGNYEQYF. The chain has TRBV5-6 and TRBJ2-7; D possibly corresponds to TRBD2 (6 bases). The CDR3 extends over 14 amino acids. The germline gives CDR1 SGHDT, CDR2 YYEEEE. Trimming took 3 bases from V and 3 from J, leaving 13 bases between them.

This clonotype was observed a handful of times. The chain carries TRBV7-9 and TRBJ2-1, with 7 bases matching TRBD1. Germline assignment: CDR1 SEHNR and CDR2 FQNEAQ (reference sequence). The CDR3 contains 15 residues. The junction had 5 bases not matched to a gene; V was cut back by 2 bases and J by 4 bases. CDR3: CASSLPQGLYNEQFF. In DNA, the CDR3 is TGTGCCAGCAGCTTACCACAGGGGTTGTACAATGAGCAGTTCTTC.

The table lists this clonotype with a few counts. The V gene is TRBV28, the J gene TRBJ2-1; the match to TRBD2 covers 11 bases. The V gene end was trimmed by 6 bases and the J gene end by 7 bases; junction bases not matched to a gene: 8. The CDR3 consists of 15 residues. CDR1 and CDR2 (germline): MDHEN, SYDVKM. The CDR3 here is CASRRSGTSGNEQFF. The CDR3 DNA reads TGTGCCAGCAGGCGGTCCGGGACTAGCGGAAATGAGCAGTTCTTC.

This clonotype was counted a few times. CDR3 sequence (DNA): TGTGCCAGCAGTGACGTTATAGCGGGACCGAATGAGCAGTTCTTC. It translates to CASSDVIAGPNEQFF. V usage is TRBV12-3 or TRBV12-4 and J usage is TRBJ2-1, with 8 positions matching TRBD2. The CDR3 has 15 residues. The ends lost 5 bases at V and 7 bases at J; junction bases unmatched: 10.

In nucleotides, the CDR3 is TGCGCCAGCAGCTTAACTGTCGGTGGCGGGGAGCTGTTTTTT. This sequence encodes CASSLTVGGGELFF. The chain is built from TRBV5-1 and TRBJ2-2; unclear D gene. The CDR3 length is 14 residues. Germline V gives CDR1 SGHRS, CDR2 YFSETQ. The V end lost 2 bases, the J end lost 7 bases, and 12 bases lay between the germline ends.

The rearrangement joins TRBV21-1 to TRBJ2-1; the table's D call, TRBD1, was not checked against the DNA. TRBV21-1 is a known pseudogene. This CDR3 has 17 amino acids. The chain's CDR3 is CASSKAPGGIDRNEQFF. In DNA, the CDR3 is TGTGCCAGCAGCAAAGCCCCCGGGGGCATTGATAGGAATGAGCAGTTCTTC.

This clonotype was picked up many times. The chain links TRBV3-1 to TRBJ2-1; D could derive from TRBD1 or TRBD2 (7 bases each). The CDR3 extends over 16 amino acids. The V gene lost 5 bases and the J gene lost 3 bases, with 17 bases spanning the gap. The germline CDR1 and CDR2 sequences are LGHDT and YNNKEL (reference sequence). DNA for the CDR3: TGTGCCAGCAGCTTACGACAGGGAGGGAACTACAATGAGCAGTTCTTC. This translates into CASSLRQGGNYNEQFF.

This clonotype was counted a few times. The CDR3 loop reads CSASTSGGGTGELFF. The CDR3 bases are TGCAGTGCTTCGACTAGCGGGGGGGGCACCGGGGAGCTGTTTTTT. This chain joins TRBV20-1 and TRBJ2-2; 14 bases align to TRBD2. Trimming at V came to 5 bases and at J to 4 bases, leaving 3 bases not matched to a gene. Germline CDR1 reads DFQATT; CDR2 reads SNEGSKA (reference sequence). The CDR3 is 15 residues long.

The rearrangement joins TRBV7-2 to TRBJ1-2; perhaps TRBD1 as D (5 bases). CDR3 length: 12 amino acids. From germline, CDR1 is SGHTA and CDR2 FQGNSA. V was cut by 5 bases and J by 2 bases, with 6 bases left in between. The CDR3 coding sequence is TGTGCCAGCAGCGGGACCAACTATGGCTACACCTTC. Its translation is CASSGTNYGYTF.

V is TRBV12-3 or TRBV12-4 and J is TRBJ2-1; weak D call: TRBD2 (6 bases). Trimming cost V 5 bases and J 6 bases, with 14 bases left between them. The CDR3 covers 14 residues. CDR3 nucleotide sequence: TGTGCCAGCAGTCCTACTAGCCTCACCAATGAGCAGTTCTTC. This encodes CASSPTSLTNEQFF.